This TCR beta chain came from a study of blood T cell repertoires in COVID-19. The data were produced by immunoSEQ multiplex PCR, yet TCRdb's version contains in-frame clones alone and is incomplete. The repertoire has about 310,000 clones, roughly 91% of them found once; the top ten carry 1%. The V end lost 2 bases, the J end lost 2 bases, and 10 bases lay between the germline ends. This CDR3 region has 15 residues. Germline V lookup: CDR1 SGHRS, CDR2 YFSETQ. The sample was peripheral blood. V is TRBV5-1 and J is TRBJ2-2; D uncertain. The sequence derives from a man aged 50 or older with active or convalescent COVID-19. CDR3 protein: CASSFSPQNTGELFF. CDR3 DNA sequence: TGCGCCAGCAGCTTTTCCCCACAAAACACCGGGGAGCTGTTTTTT.